The 16 T cell receptor beta chains given below trace back to one sample, sequenced in a study of blood T cell repertoires in COVID-19. Produced via immunoSEQ multiplex PCR; TCRdb's table is partial and in-frame only. This table holds some 28,000 clones, around 90% found once. The sequencing input was peripheral blood. These receptors were taken from a human donor in a cohort sampled during active COVID-19.

The rearrangement links TRBV5-1 to TRBJ1-4, with TRBD1 matching 9 bases. In germline, CDR1 is SGHRS, CDR2 YFSETQ. The CDR3 contains 15 residues. The V gene end was trimmed by 3 bases and the J gene end by 4 bases; junction bases not matched to a gene: 4. CDR3 sequence: CASSSPGQGNEKLFF. The CDR3 region has the DNA TGCGCCAGCAGCTCGCCGGGACAGGGTAATGAAAAACTGTTTTTT.

The chain is built from TRBV7-2 and TRBJ1-5; D remains ambiguous. The germline CDR1 and CDR2 sequences are SGHTA and FQGNSA. Trimming took 1 base from V and 0 from J, leaving 13 bases between them. This CDR3 spans 17 amino acids. CDR3 amino acids: CASSLEAWTYSNQPQHF. DNA of the CDR3: TGTGCCAGCAGCTTAGAAGCTTGGACTTATAGCAATCAGCCCCAGCATTTT.

The chain has TRBV7-9 and TRBJ2-3; no firm D call. Trimming took 0 bases from V and 4 from J, leaving 5 bases between them. CDR3 length: 13 residues. The germline gives CDR1 SEHNR, CDR2 FQNEAQ (reference sequence). In DNA, the CDR3 is TGTGCCAGCAGCTTAGCCTCTTCAGATACGCAGTATTTT. Protein product: CASSLASSDTQYF.

This clone was seen once. The chain links TRBV3-1 (or the pseudogene TRBV3-2) to TRBJ1-2; 8 nucleotides agree with TRBD1. Germline CDR1 reads LGHDT; CDR2 reads YNNKEL (reference sequence). The CDR3 consists of 12 residues. V trimming: 4 bases; J trimming: 7 bases; junction bases outside the gene matches: 2. CDR3 in DNA: TGTGCCAGCAGCCCGACAGGGGCTGGCTACACCTTC. Amino acids: CASSPTGAGYTF.

This clone has a handful of counts. The chain uses TRBV28 and TRBJ1-1; 9 bases agree with TRBD1. This CDR3 is 12 amino acids long. Per the germline V gene, CDR1 is MDHEN and CDR2 is SYDVKM. Germline trimming cut 7 bases from V and 5 bases from J; bases unmatched to any gene: 2. The chain's CDR3 is CASKTGGTEAFF. CDR3 nucleotides: TGTGCCAGCAAGACAGGGGGGACTGAAGCTTTCTTT.

This chain uses TRBV7-9 with TRBJ2-2, with 9 bases that match TRBD2. Germline-derived CDR1 and CDR2 are SEHNR and FQNEAQ (reference sequence). V shed 1 base, J shed 2 bases, and the junction held 8 bases outside the gene matches. This CDR3 spans 18 amino acids. Here the CDR3 DNA reads TGTGCCAGCAGCTTAGTACTTAGCGGGAGTATAAACACCGGGGAGCTGTTTTTT. It codes for CASSLVLSGSINTGELFF.

This chain links TRBV18 with TRBJ2-3, with 9 bases matching TRBD1. J gave up 7 bases and V 3 bases, and 8 bases lay outside the gene matches. The CDR3 is made up of 15 amino acids. Germline V gene data show CDR1 as KGHSH and CDR2 as LQKENI. This chain's CDR3 is CASSPSGDRANTQYF. Written as DNA, the CDR3 is TGTGCCAGCTCACCCTCGGGGGACAGGGCAAATACGCAGTATTTT.

The rearrangement uses TRBV7-9 and TRBJ2-3, with 9 bases identical to TRBD1. The CDR3 contains 16 residues. Germline lookup yields CDR1 SEHNR and CDR2 FQNEAQ (reference sequence). Germline trimming cut 8 bases from V and 0 bases from J; bases unmatched to any gene: 9. The CDR3 sequence: CASGGDRAGSTDTQYF. In nucleotides, the CDR3 is TGTGCCAGCGGAGGGGACAGGGCGGGAAGCACAGATACGCAGTATTTT.

CDR3 protein: CAGTGLRGELFF. CDR3 DNA sequence: TGTGCCGGGACAGGGTTGCGCGGGGAGCTGTTTTTT. This chain connects TRBV19 to TRBJ2-2, with 9 nucleotides matching TRBD1. Germline trimming cut 11 bases from V and 7 bases from J; bases unmatched to any gene: 5. Germline CDR1 LNHDA, CDR2 SQIVND (reference sequence). The CDR3 is 12 residues long. Full variable domain (remainder filled in from reference TRBV19 and TRBJ2-2): DGGITQSPKYLFRKEGQNVTLSCEQNLNHDAMYWYRQDPGQGLRLIYYSQIVNDFQKGDIAEGYSVSREKKESFPLTVTSAQKNPTAFYLCAGTGLRGELFFGEGSRLTVL.

The chain carries TRBV4-1 and TRBJ2-3; possible D gene TRBD1, 6 bases. The V gene lost 4 bases and the J gene lost 0 bases, with 20 bases spanning the gap. Germline V gives CDR1 MGHRA, CDR2 YSYEKL. The CDR3 runs 18 residues. The CDR3 coding sequence is TGCGCCAGCAGCCCCAGCCCTGGACAGCCAATTAGCACAGATACGCAGTATTTT. Its protein product is CASSPSPGQPISTDTQYF.

This chain connects TRBV3-1 (or the pseudogene TRBV3-2) to TRBJ2-5; D gene unclear. Between the trimmed V and J ends, which lost 0 bases and 6 bases, there was a span of 14 bases. Germline CDR1 reads LGHDT; CDR2 reads YNNKEL (reference sequence). This CDR3 region has 15 residues. CDR3 DNA: TGTGCCAGCAGCCAAGACGAAGCGTACCGTCAGACCCAGTACTTC. It codes for CASSQDEAYRQTQYF.

V and J are TRBV7-6 and TRBJ2-7, with 8 positions matching TRBD1. CDR1 and CDR2 from the germline V gene are SGHVS and FNYEAQ. The CDR3 is 15 amino acids. Trimming at V came to 5 bases and at J to 2 bases, leaving 8 bases not matched to a gene. The CDR3 is CASSPDSQGAYEQYF. DNA for the CDR3: TGTGCCAGCAGCCCTGACTCACAGGGGGCCTACGAGCAGTACTTC. Filled out from reference TRBV7-6 and TRBJ2-7, the complete variable domain reads GAGVSQSPRYKVTKRGQDVALRCDPISGHVSLYWYRQALGQGPEFLTYFNYEAQQDKSGLPNDRFSAERPEGSISTLTIQRTEQRDSAMYRCASSPDSQGAYEQYFGPGTRLTVT.

V and J are TRBV18 and TRBJ2-3; D is unclear. Per the germline V gene, CDR1 is KGHSH and CDR2 is LQKENI. The CDR3 is made up of 11 amino acids. V lost 3 bases to trimming and J lost 6 bases, with 4 bases between them. In DNA, the CDR3 is TGTGCCAGCTCACCGGAGGATACGCAGTATTTT. Protein product: CASSPEDTQYF. Full variable domain (rest looked up from reference TRBV18 and TRBJ2-3): NAGVMQNPRHLVRRRGQEARLRCSPMKGHSHVYWYRQLPEEGLKFMVYLQKENIIDESGMPKERFSAEFPKEGPSILRIQQVVRGDSAAYFCASSPEDTQYFGPGTRLTVL.

The V and J genes are TRBV7-2 and TRBJ2-5; TRBD2 aligns across 10 bases. Germline V gives CDR1 SGHTA, CDR2 FQGNSA. V lost 2 bases and J lost 4; bases outside the gene matches: 4. CDR3 size: 15 residues. The CDR3: CASSLRWTSGETQYF. The CDR3 DNA sequence: TGTGCCAGCAGCTTACGATGGACTAGCGGAGAGACCCAGTACTTC.

The CDR3 sequence is CASREGGLGGNEQFF. As DNA, the CDR3 is TGCGCCAGCCGCGAGGGAGGGCTCGGTGGAAATGAGCAGTTCTTC. V and J are TRBV5-1 and TRBJ2-1; 7 nucleotides match TRBD2. The CDR3 runs 15 residues. Looked up from germline, CDR1 is SGHRS and CDR2 is YFSETQ. Trimming cost V 7 bases and J 7 bases; bases outside gene matches: 14.

CDR3: CASSQRQGLFNEQFF. DNA for the CDR3: TGTGCCAGCAGCCAAAGACAGGGGTTGTTCAATGAGCAGTTCTTC. This chain uses TRBV3-1 (or the pseudogene TRBV3-2) with TRBJ2-1; TRBD1 matches 8 bases. CDR3 size: 15 residues. The V and J ends lost 2 bases and 6 bases, in that order; junction bases with no gene match: 6. Germline values: CDR1 LGHDT, CDR2 YNNKEL (reference sequence).